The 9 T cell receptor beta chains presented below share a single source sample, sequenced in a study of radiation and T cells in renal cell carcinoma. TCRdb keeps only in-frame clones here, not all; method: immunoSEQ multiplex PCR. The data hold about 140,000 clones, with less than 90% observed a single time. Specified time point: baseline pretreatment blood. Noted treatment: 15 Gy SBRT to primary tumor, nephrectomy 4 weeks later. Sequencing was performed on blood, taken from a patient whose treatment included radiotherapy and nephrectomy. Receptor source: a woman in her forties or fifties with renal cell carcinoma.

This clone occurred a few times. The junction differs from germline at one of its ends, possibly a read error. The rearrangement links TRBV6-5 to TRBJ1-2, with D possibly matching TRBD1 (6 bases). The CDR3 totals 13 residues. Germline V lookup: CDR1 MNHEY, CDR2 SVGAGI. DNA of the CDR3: TGTGCCAGCAGGACCACTCGGACAGTCGGGCTGGTCTTC. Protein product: CASRTTRTVGLVF.

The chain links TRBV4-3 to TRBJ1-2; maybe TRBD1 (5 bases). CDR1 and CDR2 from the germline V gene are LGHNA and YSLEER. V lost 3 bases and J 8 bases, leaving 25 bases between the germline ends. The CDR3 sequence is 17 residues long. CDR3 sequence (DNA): TGCGCCAGCAGCCAGACATCCATGGGACGTATAGCGCGCGGCTACACCTTC. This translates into CASSQTSMGRIARGYTF.

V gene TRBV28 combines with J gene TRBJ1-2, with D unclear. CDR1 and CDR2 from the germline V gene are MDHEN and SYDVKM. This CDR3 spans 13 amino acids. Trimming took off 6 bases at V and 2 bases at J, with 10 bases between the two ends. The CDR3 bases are TGTGCCAGCAGCCCCGCCGGGAACTATGGCTACACCTTC. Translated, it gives CASSPAGNYGYTF.

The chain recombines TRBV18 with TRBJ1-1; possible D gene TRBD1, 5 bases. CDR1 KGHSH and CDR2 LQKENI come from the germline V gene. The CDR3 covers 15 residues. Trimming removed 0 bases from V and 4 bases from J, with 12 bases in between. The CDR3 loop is CASSPPGLSVTEAFF. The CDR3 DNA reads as TGTGCCAGCTCACCACCGGGACTCTCGGTCACTGAAGCTTTCTTT.

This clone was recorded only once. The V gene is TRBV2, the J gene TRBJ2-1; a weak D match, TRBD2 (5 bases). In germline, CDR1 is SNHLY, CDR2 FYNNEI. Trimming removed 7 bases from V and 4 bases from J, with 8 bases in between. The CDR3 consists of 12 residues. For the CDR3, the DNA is TGTGCCAGCAACCGGGGATACAATGAGCAGTTCTTC. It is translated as CASNRGYNEQFF.

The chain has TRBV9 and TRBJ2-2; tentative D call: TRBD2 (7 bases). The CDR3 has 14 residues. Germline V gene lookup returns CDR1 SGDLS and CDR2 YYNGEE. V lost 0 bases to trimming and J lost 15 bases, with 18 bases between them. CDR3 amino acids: CASSVDGGGLSLFF. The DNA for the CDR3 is TGTGCCAGCAGCGTAGATGGCGGGGGCCTGTCTTTGTTTTTT.

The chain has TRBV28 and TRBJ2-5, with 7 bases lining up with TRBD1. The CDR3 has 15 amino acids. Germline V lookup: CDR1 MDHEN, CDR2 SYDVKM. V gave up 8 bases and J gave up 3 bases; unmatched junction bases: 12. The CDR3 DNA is TGTGCCAGCGGCCTCAGTGCCGGGACAGAAGAGACCCAGTACTTC. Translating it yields CASGLSAGTEETQYF. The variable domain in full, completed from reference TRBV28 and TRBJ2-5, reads DVKVTQSSRYLVKRTGEKVFLECVQDMDHENMFWYRQDPGLGLRLIYFSYDVKMKEKGDIPEGYSVSREKKERFSLILESASTNQTSMYLCASGLSAGTEETQYFGPGTRLLVL.

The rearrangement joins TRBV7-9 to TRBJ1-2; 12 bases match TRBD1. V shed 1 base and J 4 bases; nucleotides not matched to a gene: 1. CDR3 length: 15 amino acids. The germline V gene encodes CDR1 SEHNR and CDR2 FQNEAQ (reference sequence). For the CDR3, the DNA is TGTGCCAGCAGCTTAGAGGGACAGGGGGCCTATGGCTACACCTTC. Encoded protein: CASSLEGQGAYGYTF.

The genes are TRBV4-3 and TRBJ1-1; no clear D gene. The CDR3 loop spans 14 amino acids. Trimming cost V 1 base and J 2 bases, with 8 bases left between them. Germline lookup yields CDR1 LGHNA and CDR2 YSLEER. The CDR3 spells CASSQVLRNTEAFF. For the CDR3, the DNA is TGCGCCAGCAGCCAAGTCCTGCGAAACACTGAAGCTTTCTTT.